This entry lists 29 T cell receptor beta chains sequenced from one sample in a study of shared clonotypes between healthy human individuals. The assay was immunoSEQ multiplex PCR, and TCRdb's table has in-frame clones only and misses some. The table records some 1.4 million clones, roughly 96% of them present only once. Sequencing used naive CD4+ T cells sorted from blood. Subset indicated: CD45RA+ positively selected. The source of these receptors is a man under 40 in good health.

The chain carries TRBV18 and TRBJ2-3; D is unresolved. The CDR3 totals 14 residues. Germline V gives CDR1 KGHSH, CDR2 LQKENI. V was clipped by 0 bases and J by 3 bases, with 7 bases between them. CDR3 sequence (DNA): TGTGCCAGCTCACCACCGGGAAAGACAGATACGCAGTATTTT. Its protein product is CASSPPGKTDTQYF.

The chain is built from TRBV7-2 and TRBJ1-1; D remains ambiguous. The CDR3 is 13 residues long. The V gene lost 5 bases and the J gene lost 1 base, with 8 bases spanning the gap. CDR1 SGHTA and CDR2 FQGNSA come from the germline V gene. As DNA, the CDR3 is TGTGCCAGCAGCCCCAGTTGGAACACTGAAGCTTTCTTT. Residues: CASSPSWNTEAFF.

The count of this clone is one. The chain combines TRBV7-8 with TRBJ2-1; 10 bases are shared with TRBD2. Trimming at V came to 5 bases and at J to 5 bases, leaving 12 bases not matched to a gene. Germline CDR1 reads SGHVS; CDR2 reads FQNEAQ. The CDR3 length is 17 residues. For the CDR3, the DNA is TGTGCCAGCAGCCCCCGACGGCTAGCGGGAGACAACAATGAGCAGTTCTTC. Translating it yields CASSPRRLAGDNNEQFF.

The rearrangement uses TRBV7-3 and TRBJ1-5; no clear D gene. The CDR3 loop spans 15 amino acids. The germline CDR1 and CDR2 sequences are SGHTA and FQGTGA. V was clipped by 1 base and J by 0 bases, with 7 bases between them. CDR3 nucleotides: TGTGCCAGCAGCTTAAACGTGTATAGCAATCAGCCCCAGCATTTT. Its translation is CASSLNVYSNQPQHF.

V usage is TRBV6-1 and J usage is TRBJ1-2; maybe TRBD1 (6 bases). This CDR3 contains 14 residues. CDR1 and CDR2 (germline): MNHNS, SASEGT. With 4 bases removed from V and 8 bases from J, the gap between germline ends came to 17 bases. CDR3 protein: CASSATQGLGGYTF. For the CDR3, the DNA is TGTGCCAGCAGTGCAACACAGGGCCTGGGAGGCTACACCTTC.

Regarding this clone: The same CDR3 arises from other DNA sequences in this sample as well. The CDR3: CASSEAGGYTF. For the CDR3, the DNA is TGTGCCAGCAGTGAAGCCGGTGGCTACACCTTC. The genes are TRBV2 and TRBJ1-2; no clear D gene. The V end was cut by 0 bases, the J end by 7 bases, with 3 bases between. Germline CDR1 is SNHLY and CDR2 is FYNNEI. The CDR3 is 11 amino acids.

This clone was recorded once. V usage is TRBV2 and J usage is TRBJ2-7, with 8 bases that match TRBD2. V lost 8 bases to trimming and J lost 3 bases; unmatched junction nucleotides: 15. The CDR3 is 16 residues long. The germline V gene has CDR1 SNHLY and CDR2 FYNNEI. The CDR3 sequence is CASLPLTSELDYEQYF. The CDR3 coding sequence is TGTGCCAGCCTACCCTTGACTAGCGAGTTAGACTACGAGCAGTACTTC.

The chain uses TRBV7-3 and TRBJ2-7; 14 nucleotides line up with TRBD2. CDR3 size: 15 residues. Germline V lookup: CDR1 SGHTA, CDR2 FQGTGA. V shed 2 bases, J shed 7 bases, and the junction held 4 bases outside the gene matches. This chain's CDR3 is CASSLAGLAGDEQYF. CDR3 coding DNA: TGTGCCAGCAGCTTAGCGGGACTAGCGGGAGATGAGCAGTACTTC.

CDR3 DNA sequence: TGTGCCAGCAGTTACGCGGTGACAGGGTCAGATACGCAGTATTTT. This translates into CASSYAVTGSDTQYF. The chain uses TRBV6-5 and TRBJ2-3; 7 nucleotides agree with TRBD1. Unmatched junction bases numbered 6, after V lost 2 bases and J lost 4 bases. Per the germline V gene, CDR1 is MNHEY and CDR2 is SVGAGI. This CDR3 is built from 15 residues.

This chain uses TRBV7-3 with TRBJ2-1; 8 bases match TRBD1. CDR1 is SGHTA, CDR2 FQGTGA, per germline. Trimming removed 5 bases from V and 5 bases from J; junction bases left unmatched: 14. This CDR3 has 17 amino acids. In nucleotides, the CDR3 is TGTGCCAGCAGCCCTCGTCAGGGGGCGAGCGGAAACAATGAGCAGTTCTTC. Translating it yields CASSPRQGASGNNEQFF.

This chain links TRBV5-5 with TRBJ2-2; 10 nucleotides match TRBD1. The V gene end was trimmed by 4 bases and the J gene end by 6 bases; junction bases not matched to a gene: 12. Looked up from germline, CDR1 is SGHKS and CDR2 is YYEKEE (reference sequence). This CDR3 has 17 residues. The CDR3: CASSPAPGQGRAGELFF. Written as DNA, the CDR3 is TGTGCCAGCAGCCCGGCACCGGGACAGGGGCGGGCCGGGGAGCTGTTTTTT.

V usage is TRBV10-1 and J usage is TRBJ1-3; possibly TRBD1 for D (5 bases). Trimming removed 0 bases from V and 5 bases from J, with 5 bases in between. The CDR3 consists of 13 residues. Germline CDR1 is WNHNN and CDR2 is SYGVQD (reference sequence). The CDR3 region has the DNA TGCGCCAGCAGTGAGTCGGGACGAAACACCATATATTTT. It yields the protein CASSESGRNTIYF.

The chain is built from TRBV19 and TRBJ2-3, with 8 bases fitting TRBD2. The V and J ends lost 6 bases and 6 bases, in that order; junction bases with no gene match: 11. The CDR3 has 15 residues. Germline V gene lookup returns CDR1 LNHDA and CDR2 SQIVND (reference sequence). The DNA of the CDR3 is TGTGCCAGTAGGTTTTACGGGAGGGCCAACGATACGCAGTATTTT. This sequence encodes CASRFYGRANDTQYF.

V and J are TRBV5-5 and TRBJ2-2, with D tentatively TRBD1 (6 bases). CDR3 length: 14 amino acids. V was shortened by 4 bases and J by 3 bases, with 10 bases between the two germline ends. Germline-derived CDR1 and CDR2 are SGHKS and YYEKEE (reference sequence). The CDR3 DNA is TGTGCCAGCAGCACACAGGGTTACACCGGGGAGCTGTTTTTT. It codes for CASSTQGYTGELFF.

The chain couples TRBV11-3 to TRBJ2-3; no definite D call. Trimming pared 1 base from V and 2 bases from J, leaving 10 bases between. CDR1 and CDR2 (germline): SGHNT, YENEEA. This CDR3 comprises 15 residues. The CDR3 DNA sequence: TGTGCCAGCAGCTTAGCGGGCTCTCTCACAGATACGCAGTATTTT. Translation: CASSLAGSLTDTQYF. The full variable domain, with the rest looked up from reference TRBV11-3 and TRBJ2-3, is EAGVVQSPRYKIIEKKQPVAFWCNPISGHNTLYWYLQNLGQGPELLIRYENEEAVDDSQLPKDRFSAERLKGVDSTLKIQPAELGDSAVYLCASSLAGSLTDTQYFGPGTRLTVL.

V is TRBV5-5 and J is TRBJ2-1; TRBD2 aligns across 8 bases. V trimming: 6 bases; J trimming: 6 bases; junction bases outside the gene matches: 11. CDR1 and CDR2 from the germline V gene are SGHKS and YYEKEE (reference sequence). This CDR3 spans 15 amino acids. DNA for the CDR3: TGTGCCAGCATGTCACTAGCGGAGAAAGCCAATGAGCAGTTCTTC. It yields the protein CASMSLAEKANEQFF.

V is TRBV19 and J is TRBJ1-5; D perhaps matches TRBD1 (6 bases). Germline V CDR1 and CDR2: LNHDA, SQIVND (reference sequence). The CDR3 extends over 14 amino acids. V was clipped by 3 bases and J by 3 bases, with 9 bases between them. The CDR3 loop reads CASSMGQLNQPQHF. The CDR3 DNA reads as TGTGCCAGTAGTATGGGACAACTCAATCAGCCCCAGCATTTT.

The gene calls are TRBV5-1 and TRBJ2-5; D is uncertain. Germline values: CDR1 SGHRS, CDR2 YFSETQ. The CDR3 consists of 15 residues. V lost 0 bases, J lost 0 bases, and 9 bases lay in between. The CDR3 DNA reads as TGCGCCAGCAGCTTGGGCCAGCAATACCAAGAGACCCAGTACTTC. Amino acids: CASSLGQQYQETQYF. The whole variable domain, remainder taken from reference TRBV5-1 and TRBJ2-5, is KAGVTQTPRYLIKTRGQQVTLSCSPISGHRSVSWYQQTPGQGLQFLFEYFSETQRNKGNFPGRFSGRQFSNSRSEMNVSTLELGDSALYLCASSLGQQYQETQYFGPGTRLLVL.

J is TRBJ2-7 and V is TRBV5-1, with TRBD2 matching over 8 bases. Looked up from germline, CDR1 is SGHRS and CDR2 is YFSETQ. CDR3 size: 14 residues. The V gene end was trimmed by 0 bases and the J gene end by 5 bases; junction bases not matched to a gene: 4. CDR3 protein: CASSLEGSGDEQYF. CDR3 bases: TGCGCCAGCAGCTTGGAAGGTAGCGGGGACGAGCAGTACTTC.

The J gene is TRBJ2-3, the V gene TRBV28; D unclear. This CDR3 is built from 12 residues. Between the trimmed V and J ends, which lost 5 bases and 6 bases, there was a span of 9 bases. Germline CDR1 and CDR2: MDHEN and SYDVKM. For the CDR3, the DNA is TGTGCCAGCAGTGGTTCCGGGGATACGCAGTATTTT. This encodes CASSGSGDTQYF.

The V and J genes are TRBV9 and TRBJ2-1; 8 bases line up with TRBD2. Germline values: CDR1 SGDLS, CDR2 YYNGEE. There are 18 residues in the CDR3. V lost 6 bases and J lost 0; bases outside the gene matches: 14. DNA of the CDR3: TGTGCCAGCATTCCCGGGGGGGCGGGCACCAGCTCCTACAATGAGCAGTTCTTC. This gives the protein CASIPGGAGTSSYNEQFF.

The chain has TRBV6-5 and TRBJ1-1; maybe TRBD1 (5 bases). This CDR3 has 15 amino acids. V was clipped by 3 bases and J by 4 bases, with 15 bases between them. In germline, CDR1 is MNHEY, CDR2 SVGAGI. CDR3 protein: CASSYRQSPRTEAFF. The CDR3 bases are TGTGCCAGCAGTTATAGACAGTCTCCACGCACTGAAGCTTTCTTT.

This chain uses TRBV7-2 with TRBJ2-5; TRBD2 matches 15 bases. J gave up 5 bases and V 5 bases, and 9 bases lay outside the gene matches. This CDR3 comprises 17 residues. From germline, CDR1 is SGHTA and CDR2 FQGNSA. The CDR3 bases are TGTGCCAGCAGCCACCCGGGACTAGCGGGAGGAGGGGAGACCCAGTACTTC. It codes for CASSHPGLAGGGETQYF.

The chain links TRBV6-1 to TRBJ1-5; D is perhaps TRBD1 (6 bases). V lost 8 bases, J lost 3 bases, and 17 bases lay in between. Germline V gene data show CDR1 as MNHNS and CDR2 as SASEGT. This CDR3 region has 15 residues. The CDR3 sequence: CASQGGQRANQPQHF. The DNA of the CDR3 is TGTGCCAGCCAAGGGGGGCAAAGAGCCAATCAGCCCCAGCATTTT.

This chain joins TRBV6-1 and TRBJ2-1; TRBD1 is a possible D gene (5 bases). Germline assignment: CDR1 MNHNS and CDR2 SASEGT. This CDR3 is built from 17 residues. V was cut by 1 base and J by 4 bases, with 17 bases left in between. CDR3 sequence reads: CASSEVSPWGAYNEQFF. In DNA, the CDR3 is TGTGCCAGCAGTGAAGTATCCCCCTGGGGCGCTTACAATGAGCAGTTCTTC.

The chain links TRBV7-2 to TRBJ2-1; D remains unclear. This CDR3 is 14 amino acids long. V lost 5 bases and J 0 bases, leaving 8 bases between the germline ends. The germline gives CDR1 SGHTA, CDR2 FQGNSA. The CDR3 protein is CASSPLVSYNEQFF. The CDR3 DNA reads as TGTGCCAGCAGCCCCCTCGTCTCCTACAATGAGCAGTTCTTC.

The chain joins TRBV10-2 to TRBJ1-2, with no clear D. Germline-derived CDR1 and CDR2 are WSHSY and SAAADI. This CDR3 region has 13 residues. V lost 4 bases and J lost 2, with 8 bases in between. The chain's CDR3 is CASSASYNYGYTF. As DNA, the CDR3 is TGCGCCAGCAGTGCAAGCTACAACTATGGCTACACCTTC.

This chain connects TRBV6-5 to TRBJ2-6; D gene ambiguous. Per germline, CDR1 MNHEY and CDR2 SVGAGI. Trimming took off 2 bases at V and 2 bases at J, with 10 bases between the two ends. The CDR3 sequence is 16 residues long. The CDR3 here is CASSYLISPGANVLTF. The CDR3 nucleotides read TGTGCCAGCAGTTACCTCATTAGCCCTGGGGCCAACGTCCTGACTTTC.

V usage is TRBV5-6 and J usage is TRBJ2-7, with D tentatively TRBD1 or TRBD2 (6 bases each). V was pared by 4 bases and J by 1 base, with 12 bases between. CDR1 and CDR2 from the germline V gene are SGHDT and YYEEEE. This CDR3 has 14 residues. Here the CDR3 reads CASSLWGASYEQYF. Here the CDR3 DNA reads TGTGCCAGCAGCCTTTGGGGGGCTTCCTACGAGCAGTACTTC. Looking up the rest from reference TRBV5-6 and TRBJ2-7 gives the full variable domain: DAGVTQSPTHLIKTRGQQVTLRCSPKSGHDTVSWYQQALGQGPQFIFQYYEEEERQRGNFPDRFSGHQFPNYSSELNVNALLLGDSALYLCASSLWGASYEQYFGPGTRLTVT.